The clone carrying this TCR beta chain appeared many times. This entry belongs to a study of spatial heterogeneity in lung cancer. Time point denoted: sample taken at primary tumor resection. Whole RNA obtained from tumor, nontumor lung or frozen PBMC underwent sequencing without sorting. A total of some 70 untreated early-stage non-small cell lung cancer patients served as donors. MiXCR, applied by TCRdb to the 5' RACE reads, yields one record per CDR3 protein. The sample contains fewer than 40,000 distinct CDR3 sequences, around 7% of which appear only once. The length of the CDR3 is 17 residues. Germline V CDR1 and CDR2: MNHEY, SVGAGI. The V gene lost 3 bases and the J gene lost 0 bases, with 12 bases spanning the gap.

This sequence originates from a male donor with early-stage non-small cell lung cancer. The specimen comprised PBMCs, sampled at surgery. The chain is built from TRBV6-5 and TRBJ2-6, with D possibly matching TRBD2 (6 bases). This CDR3 reads CASSYWAGTSGANVLTF. CDR3 nucleotide sequence: TGTGCCAGCAGTTATTGGGCGGGAACCTCTGGGGCCAACGTCCTGACTTTC.